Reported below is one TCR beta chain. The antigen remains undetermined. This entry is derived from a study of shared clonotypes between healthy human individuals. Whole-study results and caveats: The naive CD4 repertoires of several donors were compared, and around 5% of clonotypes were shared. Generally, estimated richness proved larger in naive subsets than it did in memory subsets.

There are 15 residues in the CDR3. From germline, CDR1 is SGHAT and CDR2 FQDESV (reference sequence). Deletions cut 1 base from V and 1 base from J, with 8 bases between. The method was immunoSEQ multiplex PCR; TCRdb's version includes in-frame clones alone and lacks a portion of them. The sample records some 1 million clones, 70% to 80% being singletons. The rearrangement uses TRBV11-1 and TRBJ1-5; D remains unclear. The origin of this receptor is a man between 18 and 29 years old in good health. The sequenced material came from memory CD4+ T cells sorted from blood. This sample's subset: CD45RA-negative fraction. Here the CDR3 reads CASSLDGRSNQPQHF. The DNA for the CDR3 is TGTGCCAGCAGCTTAGACGGTAGGAGCAATCAGCCCCAGCATTTT. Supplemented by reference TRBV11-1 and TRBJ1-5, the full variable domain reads EAEVAQSPRYKITEKSQAVAFWCDPISGHATLYWYRQILGQGPELLVQFQDESVVDDSQLPKDRFSAERLKGVDSTLKIQPAELGDSAMYLCASSLDGRSNQPQHFGDGTRLSIL.